A selection of T cell receptor beta chains follows, all from one sample in a study of cytomegalovirus exposure and HLA in healthy donors. Some clones are missing from TCRdb's copy, which holds only in-frame ones; the method was immunoSEQ multiplex PCR. Of more than 150,000 clones in the sample, roughly 80% were seen once. The sample was PBMCs. The receptors come from a girl between 10 and 17 years old in good health and CMV-seropositive. Both conserved end residues are part of each CDR3. D genes are given only for firm matches. Clone size is not always given. Where it is, it says once, few, many or a class for expanded clones.

V	size	D	J	DNA	CDR3
TRBV19	-	-	TRBJ1-1	TGTGCCAGTAGTATGTCCAGGGACACTGAAGCTTTCTTT	CASSMSRDTEAFF
TRBV29-1	-	TRBD1	TRBJ2-2	TGCAGCGTTTTGGGAGGGACAGGGATCGGGGAGCTGTTTTTT	CSVLGGTGIGELFF
TRBV5-5	-	TRBD1	TRBJ1-2	TGTGCCAGCAGACCGAGACAGGGGGCGCCGATTAATGGCTACACCTTC	CASRPRQGAPINGYTF
TRBV15	-	-	TRBJ2-7	TGTGCCACCAGGGGAACCCACGGGGGCGAGCAGTACTTC	CATRGTHGGEQYF
TRBV11-2	once	TRBD1	TRBJ1-2	TGTGCCAGCAGCTTAGTCGGTGACAGGGGGGAGGTTAGCTATGGCTACACCTTC	CASSLVGDRGEVSYGYTF
TRBV4-1	-	-	TRBJ1-2	TGCGCCAGCAGCTCCAACGACAGGAGGCTTGTCGACTATGGCTACACCTTC	CASSSNDRRLVDYGYTF
TRBV5-1	-	TRBD2	TRBJ2-5	TGCGCCAGCAGCTTGGGACTAGCGGGGAGATTGGAGACCCAGTACTTC	CASSLGLAGRLETQYF
TRBV7-2	-	TRBD2	TRBJ2-5	TGTGCCAGCAGCTTAGATGTTAGCGGGAACGGGGAGACCCAGTACTTC	CASSLDVSGNGETQYF
TRBV5-1	-	-	TRBJ1-2	TGCGCCAGCAGCTTGGAAGACCCGGCTTACTATGGGTACACCTTC	CASSLEDPAYYGYTF
TRBV5-1	-	TRBD2	TRBJ2-2	TGCGCCAGCAGCTTCCGGGAGGGTACCGGGGAGCTGTTTTTT	CASSFREGTGELFF
TRBV4-2	-	-	TRBJ1-2	TGTGCCAGCAGCCAAGAGTCCGACCGCGGGGGTGGCTACACCTTC	CASSQESDRGGGYTF
TRBV5-1	once	TRBD1	TRBJ1-2	TGCGCCAGCAGCTCAGGACAGGGGGGAGGTGGCTACACCTTC	CASSSGQGGGGYTF
TRBV2	-	TRBD1	TRBJ1-1	TGTGCCAGCAGTGAAGGACCCGGGGACAGGGTTATGAACACTGAAGCTTTCTTT	CASSEGPGDRVMNTEAFF
TRBV7-2	-	TRBD1	TRBJ1-3	TGTGCCAGCACAAGGGGCAGGGGGCCCACCTCTGGAAACACCATATATTTT	CASTRGRGPTSGNTIYF
TRBV18	-	-	TRBJ1-3	TGTGCCAGCTCACCAGCGGACAGCGGAAACACCATATATTTT	CASSPADSGNTIYF
TRBV30	-	TRBD2	TRBJ2-7	TGTGCCTGTGGAAAGGTGGTAGCGGGAGTCGAGCAGTACTTC	CACGKVVAGVEQYF
TRBV27	-	-	TRBJ2-1	TGTGCCAGCAGTTGGGGACTCGGTTACAATGAGCAGTTCTTC	CASSWGLGYNEQFF
TRBV5-1	once	-	TRBJ2-7	TGCGCCAGCAGCTTGGGGGGGGACAGCTCCTACGAGCAGTACTTC	CASSLGGDSSYEQYF
TRBV19	-	TRBD2	TRBJ2-5	TGTGCCAGTAGCGGGGGACTAGCGGCGGATGGGGCCCAGTACTTC	CASSGGLAADGAQYF
TRBV5-1	-	TRBD2	TRBJ2-1	TGCGCCAGCAGCTTGGCCATCGTCGAGTTTGCTAGCGGGGGGATCTACAATGAGCAGTTCTTC	CASSLAIVEFASGGIYNEQFF
TRBV30	-	TRBD1	TRBJ1-5	TGTGCCTGGAGCGCCGGGACAGGGGGCAACCAGCCCCAGCATTTT	CAWSAGTGGNQPQHF
TRBV30	-	TRBD2	TRBJ2-5	TGTGCCTGGAGGAATACTGGGGGGGTCCAAGAGACCCAGTACTTC	CAWRNTGGVQETQYF
TRBV29-1	-	-	TRBJ1-1	TGCAGCCCCCAAACTGAAGCTTTCTTT	CSPQTEAFF
TRBV10-1	-	-	TRBJ1-5	TGCGCCAGCAGTGAGTACAGGCGTCAGCCCCAGCATTTT	CASSEYRRQPQHF
TRBV19	few	TRBD1	TRBJ1-4	TGTGCCAGTAGTCAACCCGGGACAGGGCACGAAAAACTGTTTTTT	CASSQPGTGHEKLFF
TRBV10-3	-	TRBD1	TRBJ2-2	TGTGCCATCAGAGGGACAGTACAGAACACCGGGGAGCTGTTTTTT	CAIRGTVQNTGELFF
TRBV5-8	-	TRBD1	TRBJ2-1	TGTGCCAGCAGCTTGGGAGACGGGACAGCCAGGAATGAGCAGTTCTTC	CASSLGDGTARNEQFF
TRBV30	-	TRBD2	TRBJ2-1	TGTGCCTGGAGTGCCGGGACTAGCGTTTACAATGAGCAGTTCTTC	CAWSAGTSVYNEQFF
TRBV27	-	TRBD1	TRBJ1-5	TGTGCCAGCAGTCAGACCACAGGGGGCCCGAGTCAGCCCCAGCATTTT	CASSQTTGGPSQPQHF
TRBV5-6	-	-	TRBJ2-6	TGTGCCAGCAGCTTGTTTCTGCGAGCTGGGGCCAACGTCCTGACTTTC	CASSLFLRAGANVLTF
TRBV27	-	TRBD1	TRBJ2-7	TGTGCCAGCAGTCTCTGGACAGGGGGCTCCTACGAGCAGTACTTC	CASSLWTGGSYEQYF
TRBV6-1	-	-	TRBJ1-2	TGTGCCAGCACCCACGGCGAGGGTTGGTATGGCTACACCTTC	CASTHGEGWYGYTF
TRBV7-9	-	-	TRBJ2-7	TGTGCCAGCAGCCCCTCGCCGGGGGTCTACGAGCAGTACTTC	CASSPSPGVYEQYF
TRBV2	-	-	TRBJ1-1	TGTGCCAGCAGTGAAGCGGGGGGGGGCACTGAAGCTTTCTTT	CASSEAGGGTEAFF
TRBV7-9	-	TRBD2	TRBJ2-7	TGTGCCAGCAGCTCCCGGGTAGCGGGATGGGAGCAGTACTTC	CASSSRVAGWEQYF
TRBV2	-	TRBD2	TRBJ2-2	TGTGCCAGCAGTCTCTCGGGGGGGCCTGCCGGGGAGCTGTTTTTT	CASSLSGGPAGELFF
TRBV2	-	-	TRBJ2-7	TGTGCCACCAGGGACATACGGCTCATCACCTCAACCTACGAGCAGTACTTC	CATRDIRLITSTYEQYF
TRBV23-1	-	TRBD1	TRBJ1-4	TGCGCCAGCAGTCATGACCTCAGGGGGAAGCCGGAAAAACTGTTTTTT	CASSHDLRGKPEKLFF
TRBV7-9	-	TRBD1	TRBJ1-2	TGTGCCAGCAGTTCCGGGACAGGGGTCTGGAACTATGGCTACACCTTC	CASSSGTGVWNYGYTF
TRBV29-1	few	-	TRBJ1-5	TGCAGCGTTCGGGTTAACCAGCCCCAGCATTTT	CSVRVNQPQHF
TRBV13	-	-	TRBJ2-5	TGTGCCAGCAGCTTAGGAGGGGGTGAAGTGGGAGAGACCCAGTACTTC	CASSLGGGEVGETQYF
TRBV30	-	-	TRBJ2-5	TGTGCCGGTCAGGGAGAGACCCAGTACTTC	CAGQGETQYF
TRBV5-1	-	TRBD1	TRBJ1-3	TGCGCCAGCAGACTCACAGGGGACTCTGGAAACACCATATATTTT	CASRLTGDSGNTIYF
TRBV6-5	once	-	TRBJ1-2	TGTGCCAGCAGTTATAGGGGCTACACCTCTAGGGGCTACACCTTC	CASSYRGYTSRGYTF
TRBV7-6	-	TRBD2	TRBJ2-7	TGTGCCAGCAGCCTACTAGCGGGAGGAGGCGAGCAGTACTTC	CASSLLAGGGEQYF
TRBV9	few	-	TRBJ1-3	TGTGCCAGCAGCGTGGCACAGGGATACTCTGGAAACACCATATATTTT	CASSVAQGYSGNTIYF
TRBV27	few	TRBD1	TRBJ2-2	TGTGCCAGCAGTTTATGGGGGACAGGGGTCACCGGGGAGCTGTTTTTT	CASSLWGTGVTGELFF